This T cell receptor beta chain originates from a study of OX40 agonist ivuxolimab in advanced cancers. Germline V CDR1 and CDR2: SGHNT, YYREEE (reference sequence). The CDR3 is made up of 14 amino acids. Deletions cut 4 bases from V and 0 bases from J, with 10 bases between. Using immunoSEQ multiplex PCR, the repertoire was profiled, and TCRdb retains in-frame clones only, with some absent. The profile shows some 80,000 clones, 75% to 90% of them singletons. The rearrangement joins TRBV5-4 to TRBJ2-5; maybe TRBD1 (6 bases). Material: CD4+ or CD8+ T cells sorted from blood, obtained in a trial of the OX40 agonist ivuxolimab. This clonotype was obtained from an adult with an advanced solid tumor such as melanoma, head and neck, liver or kidney cancer. The CDR3 loop is CASSQDRYQETQYF. The CDR3 DNA is TGTGCCAGCAGCCAGGACAGATACCAAGAGACCCAGTACTTC.